This T cell receptor beta chain was recovered during a study of shared clonotypes between healthy human individuals. Study-wide background: A couple of women and three men aged 18 to 49 served as donors. Study-wide points: For sorted subsets, rarefaction showed incomplete sequencing despite large depth.

Study processing details: ImmunoSEQ yielded junction-only sequences lacking quality scores, so filtering differed. Sequencing used immunoSEQ multiplex PCR; TCRdb keeps in-frame clones, though not all of them. D and trimming come from the DNA, and the V and J calls and clone size come from that table. This sample yields around 2.1 million clones, of which nearly 97% are seen a single time; roughly 0.13% belongs to the top ten. Germline V CDR1 and CDR2: LGHNA, YSLEER. The CDR3 spans 15 residues. The V and J ends lost 0 bases and 7 bases respectively, with 10 bases between them. Points on this clone: The target antigen is unknown.

The chain carries TRBV4-3 and TRBJ1-6; the D gene is possibly TRBD1 (6 bases). The receptor was isolated from a man aged 18 to 29 in good health. The material sequenced was naive CD4+ T cells sorted from blood. Subset given: CD45RA+ positively selected. The CDR3 loop reads CASSQEARGNSPLHF. The DNA of the CDR3 is TGCGCCAGCAGCCAAGAGGCCAGGGGAAATTCACCCCTCCACTTT.